Here is one TCR beta chain with its context. From the RACE reads, TCRdb called clonotypes with MiXCR, one entry per CDR3 protein. The table lists about 140,000 distinct CDR3 sequences, 10% to 15% of them singletons. The V gene's germline CDR1 is SGHRS and CDR2 YFSETQ. Trimming took 4 bases from V and 2 from J, leaving 16 bases between them. The CDR3 length is 15 residues. This sample is part of a study of human T cells and chemical hapten exposure. For the study at large: Doses of diphenylcyclopropenone went to the patients' scalps weekly throughout the approximately 25-week study.

Noted time point: patch test 2, 6 weeks after DPC sensitization. Treatment of the sample: therapeutic diphenylcyclopropenone sensitization with weekly scalp DPC. RNA extraction used unfractionated whole blood as the source of total RNA. The rearrangement uses TRBV5-1 and TRBJ2-7; D remains ambiguous. The sample here was whole blood, taken in connection with sensitization to the hapten diphenylcyclopropenone (DPC). The clonotype was recovered from a woman in her forties or fifties with alopecia areata. Some clones in this sample may be carry-over from other donors' samples. The CDR3 spells CASSSRVLGPYEQYF. The CDR3 DNA reads TGCGCCAGCAGCAGCCGGGTCCTCGGGCCCTACGAGCAGTACTTC.